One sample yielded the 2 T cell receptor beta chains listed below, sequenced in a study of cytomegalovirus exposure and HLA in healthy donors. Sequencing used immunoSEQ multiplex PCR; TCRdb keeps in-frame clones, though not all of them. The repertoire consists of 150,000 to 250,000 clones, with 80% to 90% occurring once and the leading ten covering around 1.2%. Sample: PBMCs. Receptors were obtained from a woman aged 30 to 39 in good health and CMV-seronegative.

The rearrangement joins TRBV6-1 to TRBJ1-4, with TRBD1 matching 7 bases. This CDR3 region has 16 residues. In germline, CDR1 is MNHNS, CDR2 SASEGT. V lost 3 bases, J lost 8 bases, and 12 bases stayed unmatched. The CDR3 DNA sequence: TGTGCCAGCAGTGAGAGACAGGGTTCGGCCGGGGAAAAACTGTTTTTT. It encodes CASSERQGSAGEKLFF.

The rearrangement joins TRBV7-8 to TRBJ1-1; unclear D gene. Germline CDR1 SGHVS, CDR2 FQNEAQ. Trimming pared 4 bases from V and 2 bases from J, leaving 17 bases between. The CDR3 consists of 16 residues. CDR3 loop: CASSSEGRIVNTEAFF. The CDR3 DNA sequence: TGTGCCAGCAGCTCCGAGGGCAGGATTGTAAACACTGAAGCTTTCTTT.